The 2 T cell receptor beta chains below all came from one sample that was sequenced in a study of blood T cell repertoires in COVID-19 (dated by TCRdb to 2018 to 2021). The method behind the library was the immunoSEQ multiplex PCR assay. TCRdb retrieved this table from immuneACCESS and kept in-frame rearrangements only. Not all clones are present; in checked studies, unresolved V genes account for under half, and no reason is known for the remainder. This sample lists under 150,000 clones; about 79% were detected once. The top ten hold about 4% of the sample. The sample consisted of peripheral blood. Every receptor here comes from a woman older than 75 with acute or convalescent COVID-19.

The chain is built from TRBV30 and TRBJ1-5, with 7 bases identical to TRBD1. CDR1 is GTSNPN, CDR2 SVGIG, per germline (reference sequence). The CDR3 is 14 amino acids. V dropped 2 bases and J dropped 2; count of bases not matched to a gene: 3. This CDR3 reads CAWSLTGGNQPQHF. DNA for the CDR3: TGTGCCTGGAGTTTAACAGGGGGCAATCAGCCCCAGCATTTT. Drawing the rest from reference TRBV30 and TRBJ1-5, the complete variable domain is SQTIHQWPATLVQPVGSPLSLECTVEGTSNPNLYWYRQAAGRGLQLLFYSVGIGQISSEVPQNLSASRPQDRQFILSSKKLLLSDSGFYLCAWSLTGGNQPQHFGDGTRLSIL.

V gene TRBV19 combines with J gene TRBJ1-2, with TRBD1 matching over 10 bases. CDR3 size: 15 residues. The V gene's germline CDR1 is LNHDA and CDR2 SQIVND (reference sequence). The ends lost 7 bases at V and 5 bases at J; junction bases unmatched: 10. The CDR3 sequence is CASTVPGQGKYGYTF. The CDR3 DNA reads TGTGCCAGTACCGTCCCGGGACAGGGGAAATATGGCTACACCTTC.